These T cell receptor beta chains were read from a single sample in a study of blood T cell repertoires in COVID-19. Clones were sequenced by immunoSEQ multiplex PCR, and TCRdb holds only the in-frame ones, with some missing. The sample gives about 340,000 clones, about 86% of which show up once; around 4.5% is in the top ten. Sequenced: PBMCs or T cells enriched from blood (not recorded which). The receptors were gathered from a woman aged 40 to 49 with acute COVID-19. Each CDR3 is given with its conserved first and last residue. A D gene is named only where the DNA matches it firmly. Size tells how often a clone was seen (once, few, many) or the class of an expanded clone, and some rows leave it out.

NA,TRBJ2-5,NA,TRBV19,CASNPKEIQETQYF,TGTGCCAGTAACCCCAAGGAGATACAAGAGACCCAGTACTTC
TRBD1,TRBJ2-1,NA,TRBV7-2,CASSLIGRGRLGSYNEQFF,TGTGCCAGCAGCTTAATCGGCAGGGGGCGGCTAGGCTCCTACAATGAGCAGTTCTTC
NA,TRBJ2-7,NA,TRBV6-6,CASSYKGSYEQYF,TGTGCCAGCAGTTACAAGGGGTCCTACGAGCAGTACTTC
NA,TRBJ1-5,NA,TRBV4-3,CASSLHKGVGQPQHF,TGCGCCAGCAGCCTCCATAAGGGGGTGGGTCAGCCCCAGCATTTT
NA,TRBJ2-1,NA,TRBV28,CASSPGGAEYNEQFF,TGTGCCAGCAGCCCCGGAGGCGCGGAGTACAATGAGCAGTTCTTC
TRBD1,TRBJ1-2,once,TRBV7-2,CASTRTGDYGYTF,TGTGCCAGCACCCGGACAGGGGACTATGGCTACACCTTC
TRBD1,TRBJ2-3,many,TRBV7-9,CASSTGQGRNSDTQYF,TGTGCCAGCAGCACCGGACAGGGGCGTAATTCAGATACGCAGTATTTT
NA,TRBJ1-5,NA,TRBV6-2/TRBV6-3,CASSYSWREGRQPQHF,TGTGCCAGCAGTTACTCGTGGAGGGAAGGAAGGCAGCCCCAGCATTTT
NA,TRBJ2-6,NA,TRBV5-4,CASSLRSFGANVLTF,TGTGCCAGCAGCCTGAGGAGCTTTGGGGCCAACGTCCTGACTTTC
TRBD1,TRBJ2-3,NA,TRBV19,CASGTAGKGTDTQYF,TGTGCCAGTGGGACAGCCGGAAAGGGCACAGATACGCAGTATTTT
NA,TRBJ2-6,NA,TRBV9,CASRDFSGANVLTF,TGTGCCAGCCGCGACTTCTCTGGGGCCAACGTCCTGACTTTC
NA,TRBJ2-7,NA,TRBV2,CASSEVWSYEQYF,TGTGCCAGCAGTGAAGTCTGGAGCTACGAGCAGTACTTC
TRBD1,TRBJ1-2,NA,TRBV5-4,CASSLGDRGSYGYTF,TGTGCCAGCAGCTTGGGGGACAGGGGCTCTTATGGCTACACCTTC
NA,TRBJ1-3,once,TRBV5-1,CASSASGTSGNTIYF,TGCGCCAGCAGCGCCTCCGGGACTTCAGGAAACACCATATATTTT
NA,TRBJ1-6,NA,TRBV6-5,CASRQGSPNSPLHF,TGTGCCAGCAGACAGGGTAGTCCCAATTCACCCCTCCACTTT
TRBD2,TRBJ2-7,NA,TRBV9,CASSRAGEYEQYF,TGTGCCAGCAGCCGGGCGGGAGAATACGAGCAGTACTTC
TRBD1,TRBJ1-6,few,TRBV29-1,CSVGQGNNSPLHF,TGCAGCGTTGGACAGGGCAATAATTCACCCCTCCACTTT
TRBD2,TRBJ2-3,NA,TRBV11-1,CASSSFGGATVDTQYF,TGTGCCAGCAGCTCGTTCGGGGGGGCGACGGTCGATACGCAGTATTTT
NA,TRBJ1-2,NA,TRBV24-1,CATSVNRRDIYGYTF,TGTGCCACCAGTGTTAACCGCCGGGACATCTATGGCTACACCTTC
NA,TRBJ2-3,NA,TRBV18,CASSPVTGSSTDTQYF,TGTGCCAGCTCACCCGTCACAGGGTCTAGCACAGATACGCAGTATTTT
NA,TRBJ1-2,NA,TRBV27,CASSLQNPGTKSPFGYTF,TGTGCCAGCAGCTTACAGAATCCCGGGACAAAGTCTCCGTTTGGCTACACCTTC
NA,TRBJ2-5,once,TRBV21-1,CASSKGQGTRETQYF,TGTGCCAGCAGCAAAGGCCAGGGTACTCGGGAGACCCAGTACTTC
TRBD1,TRBJ1-1,NA,TRBV27,CASSLGTGWITEAFF,TGTGCCAGCAGTTTAGGGACAGGGTGGATCACTGAAGCTTTCTTT
TRBD1,TRBJ2-3,NA,TRBV24-1,CATSDPKGRGTGKAFSNTDTQYF,TGTGCCACCAGTGATCCCAAGGGGAGGGGGACAGGGAAGGCTTTTTCTAACACAGATACGCAGTATTTT
NA,TRBJ2-1,NA,TRBV19,CASSGTPYNEQFF,TGTGCCAGTAGCGGGACACCCTACAATGAGCAGTTCTTC
NA,TRBJ2-3,NA,TRBV7-2,CASRQGSTDTQYF,TGTGCCAGCAGGCAGGGGAGCACAGATACGCAGTATTTT
NA,TRBJ1-4,NA,TRBV27,CASSLRQGWEKLFF,TGTGCCAGCAGTTTACGGCAGGGTTGGGAAAAACTGTTTTTT
NA,TRBJ1-1,NA,TRBV19,CASSIQGSEAFF,TGTGCCAGTAGTATACAGGGATCTGAAGCTTTCTTT
TRBD2,TRBJ2-1,NA,TRBV2,CASREPGLARNEQFF,TGTGCCAGCAGAGAACCGGGACTAGCGCGCAATGAGCAGTTCTTC
TRBD1,TRBJ1-3,NA,TRBV19,CASRSGQGSGNTIYF,TGTGCCAGTAGGTCGGGACAGGGTTCTGGAAACACCATATATTTT
NA,TRBJ2-3,NA,TRBV29-1,CSGGQDTQYF,TGCAGCGGTGGACAGGATACGCAGTATTTT
TRBD1,TRBJ1-5,NA,TRBV6-5,CASNPPGQAYQPQHF,TGTGCCAGCAATCCTCCGGGACAGGCCTATCAGCCCCAGCATTTT
NA,TRBJ1-4,NA,TRBV7-9,CASSLPTGEKLFF,TGTGCCAGCAGCTTACCGACAGGTGAAAAACTGTTTTTT
NA,TRBJ2-7,NA,TRBV29-1,CSVAGTGYEQYF,TGCAGCGTTGCGGGCACAGGCTACGAGCAGTACTTC
NA,TRBJ1-6,NA,TRBV5-5,CASSFGGRTSPLHF,TGTGCCAGCAGCTTCGGGGGGAGGACTTCACCCCTCCACTTT
TRBD1,TRBJ1-1,NA,TRBV20-1,CSASLQGARYAFF,TGCAGTGCTAGTTTACAGGGGGCGCGCTACGCTTTCTTT
TRBD1,TRBJ2-2,NA,TRBV28,CASSLLTGGNTGELFF,TGTGCCAGCAGTTTATTGACAGGGGGCAACACCGGGGAGCTGTTTTTT
NA,TRBJ2-7,once,TRBV19,CASSISQRTTTYEQYF,TGTGCCAGTAGTATTAGTCAAAGGACAACTACCTACGAGCAGTACTTC
NA,TRBJ1-6,NA,TRBV19,CATHLSSSYNSPLHF,TGTGCCACCCATCTATCGTCATCCTATAATTCACCCCTCCACTTT
NA,TRBJ2-2,NA,TRBV7-3,CASSTNGTGELFF,TGTGCCAGCAGCACGAACGGGACCGGGGAGCTGTTTTTT
NA,TRBJ2-4,NA,TRBV10-2,CASSGWGVKAKNIQYF,TGCGCCAGCAGTGGTTGGGGGGTAAAAGCCAAAAACATTCAGTACTTC
TRBD2,TRBJ2-1,NA,TRBV18,CASSPTSTSYEEQFF,TGTGCCAGCTCACCTACCTCGACTAGCTATGAGGAGCAGTTCTTC
TRBD2,TRBJ2-3,NA,TRBV5-1,CASSQGTSALDTQYF,TGCGCCAGCAGCCAAGGGACTAGCGCACTAGATACGCAGTATTTT
NA,TRBJ1-4,NA,TRBV29-1,CSVYSPLTGEKLFF,TGCAGCGTTTACAGTCCCCTCACTGGTGAAAAACTGTTTTTT
TRBD2,TRBJ2-1,NA,TRBV20-1,CSASGSGSRNEQFF,TGCAGTGCTAGTGGTAGCGGGAGCAGGAATGAGCAGTTCTTC
NA,TRBJ1-1,NA,TRBV4-3,CASSLQDSQPFF,TGCGCCAGCAGTCTTCAGGACTCCCAGCCTTTCTTT
TRBD1,TRBJ1-1,NA,TRBV4-3,CASSQGVGTENTEAFF,TGCGCCAGCAGCCAAGGGGTCGGGACAGAGAACACTGAAGCTTTCTTT
NA,TRBJ2-3,NA,TRBV6-4,CASSALTDTQYF,TGTGCCAGCAGTGCCCTTACAGATACGCAGTATTTT
TRBD1,TRBJ1-2,NA,TRBV5-1,CASSLDYRGDYGYTF,TGCGCCAGCAGCTTGGATTACAGGGGTGACTATGGCTACACCTTC
NA,TRBJ2-7,once,TRBV5-4,CASSPGARQGSGHEQYF,TGTGCCAGCAGCCCGGGGGCCCGACAGGGCTCTGGACACGAGCAGTACTTC
NA,TRBJ2-3,NA,TRBV5-1,CASSLARGPDTQYF,TGCGCCAGCAGCTTGGCCAGGGGACCAGATACGCAGTATTTT
TRBD1,TRBJ1-2,NA,TRBV10-3,CAISAGQVISGYTF,TGTGCCATCAGTGCCGGACAGGTGATCTCTGGCTACACCTTC
TRBD1,TRBJ2-7,NA,TRBV23-1,CASSQDRDRGPYEQYF,TGCGCCAGCAGTCAAGACCGGGACAGGGGCCCCTACGAGCAGTACTTC
NA,TRBJ2-6,NA,TRBV7-9,CASSFSTGKSGANVLTF,TGTGCCAGCAGCTTTAGTACAGGGAAGTCTGGGGCCAACGTCCTGACTTTC
NA,TRBJ2-7,NA,TRBV5-1,CASSRADTYEQYF,TGCGCCAGCAGCCGGGCGGACACCTACGAGCAGTACTTC
TRBD1,TRBJ1-1,NA,TRBV10-3,CAMAGQWDTEAFF,TGTGCCATGGCGGGACAGTGGGACACTGAAGCTTTCTTT
TRBD1,TRBJ1-1,NA,TRBV4-1,CASRTEQGANTEAFF,TGCGCCAGCAGAACAGAACAGGGGGCGAACACTGAAGCTTTCTTT
TRBD1,TRBJ2-7,NA,TRBV7-6,CASSPISTGISEQYF,TGTGCCAGCAGCCCCATTTCGACAGGGATCAGCGAGCAGTACTTC
NA,TRBJ1-5,NA,TRBV6-6,CASNRVNQPQHF,TGTGCCAGCAACAGGGTCAATCAGCCCCAGCATTTT
NA,TRBJ2-7,NA,TRBV19,CASSIGPGAYEQYF,TGTGCCAGTAGCATAGGGCCAGGCGCCTACGAGCAGTACTTC